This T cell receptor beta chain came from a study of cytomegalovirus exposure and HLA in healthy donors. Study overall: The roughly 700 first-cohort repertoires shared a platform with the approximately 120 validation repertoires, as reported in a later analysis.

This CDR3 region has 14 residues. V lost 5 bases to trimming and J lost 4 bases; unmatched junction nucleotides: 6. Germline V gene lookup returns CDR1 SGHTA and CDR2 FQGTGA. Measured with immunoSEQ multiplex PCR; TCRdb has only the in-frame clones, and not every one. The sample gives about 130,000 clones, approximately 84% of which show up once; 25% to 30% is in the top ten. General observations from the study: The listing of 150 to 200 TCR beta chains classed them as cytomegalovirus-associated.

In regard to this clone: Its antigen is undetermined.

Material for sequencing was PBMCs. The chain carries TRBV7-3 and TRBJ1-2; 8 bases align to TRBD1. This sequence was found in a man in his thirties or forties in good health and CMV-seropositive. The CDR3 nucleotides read TGTGCCAGCAGCCCGCAGGGGGCAGGCTATGGCTACACCTTC. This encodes CASSPQGAGYGYTF.